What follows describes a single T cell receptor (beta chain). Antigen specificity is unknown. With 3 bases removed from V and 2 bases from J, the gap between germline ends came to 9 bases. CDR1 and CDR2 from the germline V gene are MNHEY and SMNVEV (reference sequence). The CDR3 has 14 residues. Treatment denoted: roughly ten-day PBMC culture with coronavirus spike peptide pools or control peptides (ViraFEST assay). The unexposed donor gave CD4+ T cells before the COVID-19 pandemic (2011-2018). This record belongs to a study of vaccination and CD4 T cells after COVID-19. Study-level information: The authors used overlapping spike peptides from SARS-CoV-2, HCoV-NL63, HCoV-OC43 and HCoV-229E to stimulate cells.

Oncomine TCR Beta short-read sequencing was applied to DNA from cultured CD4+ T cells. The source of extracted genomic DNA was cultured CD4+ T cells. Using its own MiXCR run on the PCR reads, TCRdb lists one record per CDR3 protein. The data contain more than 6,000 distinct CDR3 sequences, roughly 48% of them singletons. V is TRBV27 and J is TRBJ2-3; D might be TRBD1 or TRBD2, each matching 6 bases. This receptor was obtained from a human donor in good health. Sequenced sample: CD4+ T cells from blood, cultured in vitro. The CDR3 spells CASSFRGDTDTQYF. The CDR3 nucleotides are TGTGCCAGCAGTTTTAGGGGGGACACAGATACGCAGTATTTT.